This paragraph reports one T cell receptor (beta chain). Its antigen is not identified. The data derive from a study of blood T cells in healthy people across ages. General study points: The study could not conclusively compare naive and antigen-experienced cells, given its unsorted PBMCs. Per million T cells, TCR beta diversity dropped roughly linearly as age increased.

The CDR3 is made up of 14 amino acids. Together with a sample-barcoded 5' primer, a J-beta primer mix was included in a second PCR lasting roughly 6 to 12 cycles. Each cDNA molecule carried a tag from a template-switch adaptor that contained 12 random nucleotides. Using its own MiXCR run on the 5' RACE reads, TCRdb lists one record per CDR3 protein. The repertoire has 1.5 million to 2 million distinct CDR3 sequences, under 30% of them found once; the top ten carry roughly 8.2%. The sequence was obtained from a woman in her 30s in good health. Sequencing was performed on blood. The chain uses TRBV21-1 and TRBJ1-2. TRBV21-1 is classified as a pseudogene. This CDR3 is CASLLTEPNYGYTF. CDR3 nucleotides: TGTGCCAGCCTGCTAACAGAGCCTAACTATGGCTACACCTTC.